The T cell receptor beta chain described here comes from a study of neurological immune-mediated disorders. TCRdb reanalysed the 5' RACE reads using MiXCR and keeps one entry per CDR3 protein. In the table there are about 27,000 distinct CDR3 sequences, under 25% of which are singletons. Germline V gives CDR1 SEHNR, CDR2 FQNEAQ (reference sequence). The CDR3 is 14 amino acids. V dropped 4 bases and J dropped 6; count of bases not matched to a gene: 5. This clonotype has a count of ten or more. Sequenced sample: PBMCs. The receptor's source is a woman aged 55-69 years in good health. The chain employs TRBV7-9 and TRBJ2-1; TRBD2 matches 8 bases. The CDR3 nucleotides read TGTGCCAGCAGCTGGGGCGCGGGGGGCAATGAGCAGTTCTTC. This sequence encodes CASSWGAGGNEQFF.